Presented here are 7 T cell receptor beta chains from one specimen sequenced in a study of cytotoxic CD8 clonotypes in ibrutinib-treated CLL. Using immunoSEQ multiplex PCR, the repertoire was profiled, and TCRdb retains in-frame clones only, with some absent. In the table there are some 140,000 clones, more than 85% of which are singletons. The sample here was PBMCs, taken after 12 months of ibrutinib treatment. These TCRs come from a human donor with chronic lymphocytic leukemia.

The V and J genes are TRBV5-1 and TRBJ2-1, with 9 bases fitting TRBD2. The CDR3 is 16 residues long. Germline CDR1 is SGHRS and CDR2 is YFSETQ. V lost 1 base and J lost 9; bases outside the gene matches: 11. CDR3 coding DNA: TGCGCCAGCAGCTTGCCCTCAAGGTTAGCGGGAGCTGAGCAGTTCTTC. It yields the protein CASSLPSRLAGAEQFF. Drawing the rest from reference TRBV5-1 and TRBJ2-1, the complete variable domain is KAGVTQTPRYLIKTRGQQVTLSCSPISGHRSVSWYQQTPGQGLQFLFEYFSETQRNKGNFPGRFSGRQFSNSRSEMNVSTLELGDSALYLCASSLPSRLAGAEQFFGPGTRLTVL.

The rearrangement joins TRBV19 to TRBJ2-1; possibly TRBD1 or TRBD2 for D (5 bases each). V lost 3 bases to trimming and J lost 10 bases, with 13 bases between them. The CDR3 is 13 residues long. Per germline, CDR1 LNHDA and CDR2 SQIVND (reference sequence). This CDR3 reads CASSIPPWGEQFF. The CDR3 nucleotides read TGTGCCAGTAGTATCCCACCTTGGGGGGAGCAGTTCTTC. The full variable domain, in which reference TRBV19 and TRBJ2-1 provide the parts outside the CDR3, is DGGITQSPKYLFRKEGQNVTLSCEQNLNHDAMYWYRQDPGQGLRLIYYSQIVNDFQKGDIAEGYSVSREKKESFPLTVTSAQKNPTAFYLCASSIPPWGEQFFGPGTRLTVL.

CDR3 DNA: TGTGCCAGCAGCCGGGAAGCGGGCCTACTCCAAGAGACCCAGTACTTC. Translating gives CASSREAGLLQETQYF. The genes are TRBV11-2 and TRBJ2-5; possible D gene TRBD2, 6 bases. Germline CDR1 reads SGHAT; CDR2 reads FQNNGV. V was clipped by 5 bases and J by 1 base, with 17 bases between them. The CDR3 spans 16 residues.

The V call is TRBV7-8, the J call TRBJ2-6; 7 positions agree with TRBD1. V lost 8 bases to trimming and J lost 0 bases; unmatched junction nucleotides: 16. The CDR3 has 19 residues. Germline V CDR1 and CDR2: SGHVS, FQNEAQ. The CDR3: CASGKNRGAPISGANVLTF. Here the CDR3 DNA reads TGTGCCAGCGGAAAAAACAGGGGAGCGCCAATCTCTGGGGCCAACGTCCTGACTTTC.

V is TRBV23-1 and J is TRBJ2-1; D gene unclear. TRBV23-1 is an open reading frame, and its role is uncertain. The CDR3 runs to 19 residues. The V end was cut by 0 bases, the J end by 0 bases, with 18 bases between. CDR3 DNA sequence: TGCGCCAGCAGTCAATCAAAAGGGTACAATTTAAGCTCCTACAATGAGCAGTTCTTC. Translating it yields CASSQSKGYNLSSYNEQFF.

This clone was detected once. This chain connects TRBV11-3 to TRBJ1-1, with D uncertain. The CDR3 has 12 residues. Germline assignment: CDR1 SGHNT and CDR2 YENEEA. V was cut by 6 bases and J by 2 bases, with 7 bases left in between. The CDR3 sequence is CASSAGNTEAFF. The CDR3 DNA reads TGTGCCAGCAGTGCCGGAAACACTGAAGCTTTCTTT.

Remarks on this clone: Other DNA sequences in this sample translate to the same CDR3. This chain links TRBV11-2 with TRBJ2-7, with D tentatively TRBD2 (6 bases). Deletions cut 1 base from V and 7 bases from J, with 8 bases between. This CDR3 is built from 12 residues. Germline CDR1 reads SGHAT; CDR2 reads FQNNGV. This CDR3 is CASSLGGVEQYF. The CDR3 nucleotides read TGTGCCAGCAGCTTAGGGGGGGTTGAGCAGTACTTC.